This TCR beta chain derives from a study of long-term antiretroviral therapy in people with HIV. Every participant gave one or more pre-ART and two or more post-ART PBMC samples. CDR1 WNHNN and CDR2 SYGVQD come from the germline V gene (reference sequence). The CDR3 is 11 residues long. V was trimmed by 3 bases and J by 0 bases, leaving 0 bases between them. At the survey level, the v3.0 immunoSEQ assay was run. Here immunoSEQ multiplex PCR was the method, and the copy in TCRdb shows in-frame clones only, minus some. The repertoire holds tens of thousands of clones, with around 85% as singletons. In this sample, this clone turned up a few times.

This chain links TRBV10-1 with TRBJ2-7, with D uncertain. The specimen comprised unsorted PBMCs, sampled 1.6 years after starting antiretroviral therapy. The origin of this receptor is a man aged 40-49 years with HIV. The CDR3 spells CASSDSYEQYF. The CDR3 DNA sequence: TGCGCCAGCAGTGACTCCTACGAGCAGTACTTC.